Listed here are 23 T cell receptor beta chains from one sample, sequenced in a study of blood T cell repertoires in COVID-19. Method: immunoSEQ multiplex PCR; TCRdb's copy keeps in-frame clones and lacks some. The sample records about 330,000 clones, over 70% being singletons. Sequenced: PBMCs or T cells enriched from blood (not recorded which). All receptors derive from a man aged 25-45 years who had recovered from COVID-19.

This chain joins TRBV28 and TRBJ1-5; 8 bases match TRBD1. Germline values: CDR1 MDHEN, CDR2 SYDVKM. Trimming took 7 bases from V and 6 from J; bases not matched to a gene: 11. This CDR3 is 15 amino acids long. The CDR3 nucleotides read TGTGCCAGCACCGTTTTGGCAGGGGGCGGTCAGCCCCAGCATTTT. Protein: CASTVLAGGGQPQHF.

The chain is built from TRBV5-1 and TRBJ1-1, with no clear D. CDR3 length: 14 amino acids. V was cut by 0 bases and J by 0 bases, with 6 bases left in between. Germline V gene lookup returns CDR1 SGHRS and CDR2 YFSETQ. Here the CDR3 reads CASSLEHLNTEAFF. The CDR3 region has the DNA TGCGCCAGCAGCTTGGAACACCTGAACACTGAAGCTTTCTTT.

V gene TRBV7-9 combines with J gene TRBJ1-2; a weak D match, TRBD1 (6 bases). Germline CDR1 SEHNR, CDR2 FQNEAQ (reference sequence). CDR3 length: 12 amino acids. V was clipped by 6 bases and J by 3 bases, with 8 bases between them. The CDR3 nucleotides read TGTGCCAGCAGTCGGACAGACTATGGCTACACCTTC. This codes for CASSRTDYGYTF.

This clone was picked up a small number of times. The V call is TRBV6-4, the J call TRBJ2-1, with D perhaps matching TRBD1 (6 bases). The length of the CDR3 is 15 residues. Germline CDR1 and CDR2: MRHNA and SNTAGT. V lost 5 bases and J 1 base, leaving 12 bases between the germline ends. Written as DNA, the CDR3 is TGTGCCAGCAGTCAAGGGGGAGAATCCTACAATGAGCAGTTCTTC. Protein sequence: CASSQGGESYNEQFF.

The rearrangement uses TRBV5-5 and TRBJ2-1; 13 bases match TRBD2. The CDR3 totals 15 residues. J lost 7 bases, V lost 4 bases, and 5 bases had no gene match. Germline assignment: CDR1 SGHKS and CDR2 YYEKEE (reference sequence). The CDR3 is CASSPLAGGRNEQFF. DNA of the CDR3: TGTGCCAGCAGCCCACTAGCGGGGGGGAGGAATGAGCAGTTCTTC.

The chain is built from TRBV6-4 and TRBJ2-1; 10 bases agree with TRBD1. In germline, CDR1 is MRHNA, CDR2 SNTAGT. After removal of 5 bases from V and 1 base from J, the junction contained 2 bases not matched to a gene. The CDR3 consists of 15 residues. CDR3 protein: CASSPGQGSYNEQFF. In nucleotides, the CDR3 is TGTGCCAGCAGTCCGGGACAGGGGTCCTACAATGAGCAGTTCTTC.

The chain joins TRBV10-2 to TRBJ1-4; 8 bases map to TRBD1. Germline loops: CDR1 WSHSY, CDR2 SAAADI. V trimming: 6 bases; J trimming: 7 bases; junction bases outside the gene matches: 7. The CDR3 runs 14 residues. The CDR3: CASSSDRVGEKLFF. In DNA form, the CDR3 reads TGCGCCAGCAGCTCGGACAGGGTGGGTGAAAAACTGTTTTTT.

The CDR3 is CAIQAGELFF. The CDR3 DNA is TGTGCCATCCAGGCCGGGGAGCTGTTTTTT. This rearrangement joins TRBV10-3 to TRBJ2-2; D gene uncertain. This CDR3 comprises 10 residues. Germline V gene sequence: CDR1 ENHRY, CDR2 SYGVKD. Trimming pared 8 bases from V and 6 bases from J, leaving 4 bases between.

CDR3 residues: CASSRDGAGVYEQYF. The CDR3, as DNA: TGTGCCAGCAGCAGGGATGGCGCAGGGGTATACGAGCAGTACTTC. This chain links TRBV7-9 with TRBJ2-7, with D perhaps matching TRBD1 (6 bases). The CDR3 spans 15 residues. From germline, CDR1 is SEHNR and CDR2 FQNEAQ (reference sequence). The ends were cut back, 5 bases at V and 4 bases at J, with 18 bases in the middle.

V usage is TRBV3-1 (or the pseudogene TRBV3-2) and J usage is TRBJ2-5; 13 nucleotides align to TRBD2. CDR1 is LGHDT and CDR2 is YNNKEL in the germline V gene (reference sequence). J lost 3 bases, V lost 2 bases, and 3 bases had no gene match. The CDR3 extends over 16 amino acids. The CDR3 region has the DNA TGTGCCAGCAGCCAACTAGGACTAGCGGGGGAAGAGACCCAGTACTTC. Amino acid sequence: CASSQLGLAGEETQYF.

The rearrangement links TRBV21-1 to TRBJ2-2; the table's D call, TRBD2, has no DNA check behind it. TRBV21-1 is flagged as a pseudogene. CDR3 length: 19 residues. The CDR3 coding sequence is TGTGCCAGCAGCAAACTCTCCTCTCAGCGGGGGATCTTTACCGGGGAGCTGTTTTTT. This sequence encodes CASSKLSSQRGIFTGELFF.

This clone was counted a single time. The V and J genes are TRBV5-5 and TRBJ2-7; TRBD1 agrees at 9 bases. Trimming cost V 3 bases and J 2 bases; bases outside gene matches: 6. From germline, CDR1 is SGHKS and CDR2 YYEKEE (reference sequence). This CDR3 contains 15 residues. The CDR3 sequence: CASSSGQGPAYEQYF. The CDR3 region has the DNA TGTGCCAGCAGCTCGGGACAGGGACCCGCCTACGAGCAGTACTTC.

This rearrangement joins TRBV28 to TRBJ1-1, with D perhaps matching TRBD1 (6 bases). CDR1 and CDR2 from the germline V gene are MDHEN and SYDVKM. This CDR3 has 15 amino acids. V lost 3 bases and J 6 bases, leaving 17 bases between the germline ends. In DNA, the CDR3 is TGTGCCAGCAGTTTTAGTCCAGGGGCTAGGGCTGAAGCTTTCTTT. Its protein product is CASSFSPGARAEAFF.

The V and J genes are TRBV7-3 and TRBJ2-5, with 7 bases that match TRBD1. This CDR3 is built from 14 residues. CDR1 is SGHTA and CDR2 is FQGTGA in the germline V gene. J lost 5 bases, V lost 5 bases, and 8 bases had no gene match. In nucleotides, the CDR3 is TGTGCCAGCAGCGCTACAGGGGTGGGGGAGACCCAGTACTTC. Translated, it gives CASSATGVGETQYF.

This chain links TRBV6-1 with TRBJ1-1; possible D gene TRBD1, 6 bases. The V gene lost 1 base and the J gene lost 4 bases, with 16 bases spanning the gap. This CDR3 is 16 amino acids long. Per germline, CDR1 MNHNS and CDR2 SASEGT. The CDR3 is CASSEGPGPRGTEAFF. CDR3 DNA: TGTGCCAGCAGTGAAGGCCCTGGGCCCAGGGGCACTGAAGCTTTCTTT.

Details on this clone: The identical CDR3 is also encoded by other nucleotide sequences in the sample. The chain uses TRBV6-5 and TRBJ2-5, with TRBD2 identical over 7 bases. The J segment lost 5 bases and the V segment lost 7 bases, leaving 7 bases of the junction unmatched. The CDR3 loop spans 13 amino acids. CDR1 and CDR2 (germline): MNHEY, SVGAGI. The CDR3: CASTGGLGETQYF. In DNA, the CDR3 is TGTGCCAGCACCGGGGGGTTGGGGGAGACCCAGTACTTC.

The V and J genes are TRBV19 and TRBJ1-5; TRBD1 matches 7 bases. Trimming at V came to 3 bases and at J to 5 bases, leaving 1 base not matched to a gene. Germline values: CDR1 LNHDA, CDR2 SQIVND (reference sequence). The CDR3 is made up of 13 amino acids. CDR3 residues: CASSMGQYQPQHF. The DNA for the CDR3 is TGTGCCAGTAGTATGGGACAGTATCAGCCCCAGCATTTT. Full variable domain (rest looked up from reference TRBV19 and TRBJ1-5): DGGITQSPKYLFRKEGQNVTLSCEQNLNHDAMYWYRQDPGQGLRLIYYSQIVNDFQKGDIAEGYSVSREKKESFPLTVTSAQKNPTAFYLCASSMGQYQPQHFGDGTRLSIL.

This chain joins TRBV19 and TRBJ2-5; 10 nucleotides line up with TRBD2. The V gene end was trimmed by 4 bases and the J gene end by 3 bases; junction bases not matched to a gene: 5. CDR1 and CDR2 (germline): LNHDA, SQIVND (reference sequence). The CDR3 loop spans 15 amino acids. The chain's CDR3 is CASSTPSGGKETQYF. For the CDR3, the DNA is TGTGCCAGTAGTACCCCTAGCGGGGGAAAAGAGACCCAGTACTTC.

This clone was seen only once. This chain joins TRBV18 and TRBJ1-6, with D unclear. This CDR3 spans 15 amino acids. V gave up 1 base and J gave up 7 bases, with 11 bases separating them. CDR1 KGHSH and CDR2 LQKENI come from the germline V gene. The CDR3 DNA is TGTGCCAGCTCACCACAGGAGGACCCAAATTCACCCCTCCACTTT. The encoded protein is CASSPQEDPNSPLHF.

The gene calls are TRBV6-5 and TRBJ1-1, with D unclear. Germline V CDR1 and CDR2: MNHEY, SVGAGI. The V gene lost 2 bases and the J gene lost 0 bases, with 13 bases spanning the gap. There are 16 residues in the CDR3. The CDR3 region has the DNA TGTGCCAGCAGTTACGACACGGGAACCCTGAACACTGAAGCTTTCTTT. It yields the protein CASSYDTGTLNTEAFF.

The rearrangement links TRBV12-2 to TRBJ1-5; TRBD1 is the table's D call and was not checked against the DNA. TRBV12-2 is a known pseudogene. CDR3 length: 22 amino acids. CDR3 DNA: TGTGCAAGTCGCTTAGCGATACCGGGACAGGGGCTCGCGTTGTATAGCAATCAGCCCCAGCATTTT. This gives the protein CASRLAIPGQGLALYSNQPQHF.

The chain joins TRBV29-1 to TRBJ2-1, with 8 bases that match TRBD2. This CDR3 spans 14 amino acids. The germline V gene encodes CDR1 SQVTM and CDR2 ANQGSEA. V trimming: 3 bases; J trimming: 2 bases; junction bases outside the gene matches: 3. The CDR3 bases are TGCAGCGTTGAGATTAGCGGGGCCTACAATGAGCAGTTCTTC. Amino acid sequence: CSVEISGAYNEQFF.

This chain links TRBV6-8 with TRBJ2-2; D might be TRBD1 (5 bases). Trimming took 0 bases from V and 0 from J, leaving 23 bases between them. The length of the CDR3 is 21 residues. The germline V gene encodes CDR1 MNHGY and CDR2 SAAAGT. The CDR3 bases are TGTGCCAGCAGTTACTCGACTTCTCGGACACACCATTTTCCGAACACCGGGGAGCTGTTTTTT. Its protein is CASSYSTSRTHHFPNTGELFF.